This T cell receptor beta chain stems from a study of blood T cell repertoires in COVID-19 (TCRdb year 2020). Looking at the study overall: Samples covering the acute and convalescent phases of COVID-19 were provided by collaborators in the United States, Italy and Spain. The material from the prospective study consisted of cDNA or gDNA derived from T cells, B-cell-depleted T cells, or PBMCs. The dataset comprised deeply sampled blood TCRbeta repertoires from subjects exposed to, actively infected with, or recovered from COVID-19. The repertoires were released in a freely available public database meant as a resource for research on the immune response to SARS-CoV-2. Samples came from the ongoing ImmuneRACE study (first 160 participants) plus 1,254 subjects from 6 global collaborators. Nearly every sample came with metadata listing a de-identified subject ID, COVID-19 status, age in years and sex. Where HLA class I and class II types were available, the types were taken from metadata supplied by the sample provider, not from assay-based typing. Points the paper makes about the study in general: The quantity of clinical and demographic metadata differed by source and by participant and was supplied without curation.

TCRbeta CDR3 regions were amplified from genomic DNA using the immunoSEQ Assay, a bias-controlled multiplex PCR. Under the source paper's analysis protocol: Within the assay, amplification of reference gene primers was used to estimate how many nucleated cells each sample contained. To quantify the absolute abundance of each unique TCRbeta CDR3 rearrangement, sequence reads were collapsed and filtered. Productive Simpson clonality was computed per sample as the square root of Simpson's diversity index over productive rearrangements. TCRdb limited this immuneACCESS table to in-frame rearrangements with V and J called. A share of clones is missing; checked studies link under half to unresolved V genes, and the rest is unexplained. The DNA gave D and trimming, while V, J and clone size come from that table. This sample gives approximately 160,000 clones in total; approximately 82% of them show up just once. The ten largest clones take up around 3.6% of the sample.

As concerns this clone: The target of this receptor is not known. Base qualities were left out, and no much larger clone turns up one base away.

V and J are truncated by 0 bases and 14 bases respectively, leaving an intervening sequence of 13 bases. CDR3 length: 13 amino acids, cysteine to phenylalanine. The entry retains the CDR3 DNA only, 39 bases that are in frame from base 1. Per the germline V gene, MGHRA is the CDR1 and YSYEKL is the CDR2. Enrolling through a virtual design, the prospective study's participants ranged in age from roughly 18 to 95 years and lived across more than 20 United States geographic areas. In the prospective study, participants were assigned to cohorts based on the clinical history participants reported in a screening survey and a study questionnaire. In the prospective study, whole blood, serum and a nasopharyngeal or oropharyngeal swab were collected from each participant by mobile phlebotomists. Over an approximately two-month period, participants in the prospective study had the option of providing additional blood draws and questionnaires. Before DNA extraction, blood samples from the prospective study were shipped at room temperature or frozen.

The chain employs TRBV4-1 and TRBJ1-4; the best D guess is TRBD1, with 5 bases matching. Input material: PBMCs or T cells enriched from blood (not recorded which). The clonotype originates from a woman aged 45-65 years in a cohort exposed to, infected with or recovered from COVID-19 (not recorded which). The bases read TGCGCCAGCAGCCAAGATATGTCCAGGGTCCTGTTTTTT. The resulting protein is CASSQDMSRVLFF.